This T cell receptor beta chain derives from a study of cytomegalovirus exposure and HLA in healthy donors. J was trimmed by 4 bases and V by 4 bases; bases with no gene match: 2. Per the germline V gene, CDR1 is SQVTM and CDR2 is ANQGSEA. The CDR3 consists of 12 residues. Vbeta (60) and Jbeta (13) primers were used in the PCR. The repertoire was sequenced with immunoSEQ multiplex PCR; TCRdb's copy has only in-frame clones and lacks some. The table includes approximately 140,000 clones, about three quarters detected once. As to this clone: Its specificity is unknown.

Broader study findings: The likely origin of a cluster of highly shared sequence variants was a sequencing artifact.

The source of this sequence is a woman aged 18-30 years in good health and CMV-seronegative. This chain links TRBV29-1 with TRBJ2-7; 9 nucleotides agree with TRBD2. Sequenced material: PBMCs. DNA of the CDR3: TGCAGCGTTGCACTAGCGGGTTACGAGCAGTACTTC. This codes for CSVALAGYEQYF.